This entry features one TCR beta chain sequence. Antigen specificity is unknown. With 60 Vbeta and 13 Jbeta primers, the PCR was carried out. Sequencing used immunoSEQ multiplex PCR; TCRdb keeps in-frame clones, though not all of them. The sample holds roughly 150,000 clones, roughly 76% seen once. CDR1 is LGHNA, CDR2 YSLEER, per germline. The CDR3 spans 13 residues. V lost 4 bases to trimming and J lost 8 bases; unmatched junction nucleotides: 5. This sample is drawn from a study of cytomegalovirus exposure and HLA in healthy donors. Notes on the study in general: The study put 150 or so TCR beta chains on its list as cytomegalovirus-associated.

Sequencing input: PBMCs. The clonotype originates from a male donor in good health and CMV-seronegative. The gene calls are TRBV4-3 and TRBJ2-4; TRBD1 agrees at 7 bases. This CDR3 reads CASSLVTGDIQYF. The DNA of the CDR3 is TGCGCCAGCAGCCTTGTCACAGGGGACATTCAGTACTTC.